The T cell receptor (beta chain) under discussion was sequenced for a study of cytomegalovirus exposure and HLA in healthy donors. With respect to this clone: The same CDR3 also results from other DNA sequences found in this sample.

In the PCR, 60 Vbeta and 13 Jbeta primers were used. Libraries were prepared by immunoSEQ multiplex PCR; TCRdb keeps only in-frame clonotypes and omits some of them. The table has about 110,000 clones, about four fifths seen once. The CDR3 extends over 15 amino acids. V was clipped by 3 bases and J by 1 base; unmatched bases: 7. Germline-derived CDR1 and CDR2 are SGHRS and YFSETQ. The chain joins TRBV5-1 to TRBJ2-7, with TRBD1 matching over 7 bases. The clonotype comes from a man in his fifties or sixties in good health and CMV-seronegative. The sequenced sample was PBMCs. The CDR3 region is CASSSALGQSYEQYF. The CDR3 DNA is TGCGCCAGCAGCTCGGCTTTGGGACAGTCCTACGAGCAGTACTTC.